Sequencing of this T cell receptor (beta chain) was carried out in a study of T cells after yellow fever vaccination. Study-wide points: The booster response re-showed most primary clones: around 96% CD4, roughly 91% CD8.

V shed 3 bases, J shed 6 bases, and the junction held 6 bases outside the gene matches. The CDR3 is made up of 14 amino acids. Germline V lookup: CDR1 DFQATT, CDR2 SNEGSKA (reference sequence). TCRdb re-called the 5' RACE reads through MiXCR, storing one row per CDR3 protein. This sample carries around 340,000 distinct CDR3 sequences, roughly an eighth of them seen once, and the ten largest clones take approximately 3.4%. On this clonotype itself: Its antigen is still unknown.

Specimen: CD4+ T cells sorted from PBMCs, collected 15 days after the yellow fever booster vaccination. This TCR was recovered from a young man who received the YFV17D yellow fever vaccine. This chain links TRBV20-1 with TRBJ2-3; 10 positions agree with TRBD2. CDR3 nucleotide sequence: TGCAGTGCTAGTGCTAGCGGGGGCGCTGATACGCAGTATTTT. Protein product: CSASASGGADTQYF.